The 7 T cell receptor beta chains given below trace back to one sample, sequenced in a study of CD8+ T cells in alopecia areata. Extracted RNA was reverse transcribed into cDNA, the sequencing template. Only in-frame clones appear in the TCRdb table, and some are missing; sequencing was by immunoSEQ multiplex PCR. The sample includes about 110,000 clones, roughly 55% of them seen just once. Indicated treatment: oral pan-JAK inhibitor, 5-10 mg twice daily. The sample consisted of CD8+ T cells sorted from blood, taken at week 24, from a patient treated with tofacitinib. Every receptor here comes from a human donor with alopecia areata.

The chain couples TRBV5-1 to TRBJ2-7; TRBD2 matches at 10 bases. CDR3 size: 16 residues. Per germline, CDR1 SGHRS and CDR2 YFSETQ. J lost 8 bases, V lost 1 base, and 12 bases had no gene match. The CDR3 DNA follows: TGCGCCAGCAGCTTGACGTCTAGCGGGGGTAATTCTAAGCAGTACTTC. It specifies CASSLTSSGGNSKQYF.

The CDR3 here is CASSSQTENQPQHF. CDR3 in DNA: TGTGCCAGCAGCTCACAGACAGAAAATCAGCCCCAGCATTTT. V is TRBV5-6 and J is TRBJ1-5; D may be TRBD1 (5 bases). Germline CDR1 SGHDT, CDR2 YYEEEE. The CDR3 sequence is 14 residues long. With 3 bases removed from V and 4 bases from J, the gap between germline ends came to 11 bases.

This chain uses TRBV4-1 with TRBJ2-3, with 7 bases fitting TRBD2. The CDR3 is 14 residues long. Germline assignment: CDR1 MGHRA and CDR2 YSYEKL. After removal of 0 bases from V and 8 bases from J, the junction contained 5 bases not matched to a gene. In DNA, the CDR3 is TGCGCCAGCAGCCAAGAGGGGGGGACCCCTACGCAGTATTTT. This gives the protein CASSQEGGTPTQYF.

The chain carries TRBV7-9 and TRBJ1-6; D remains unclear. The V end was cut by 5 bases, the J end by 7 bases, with 12 bases between. The CDR3 has 14 residues. Per germline, CDR1 SEHNR and CDR2 FQNEAQ (reference sequence). The CDR3 bases are TGTGCCAGCAGCCCTGGGCAGCTAAATTCACCCCTCCACTTT. This encodes CASSPGQLNSPLHF.

The CDR3 bases are TGTGCCTTGACCCCGGAGGGTTGGCCTGGGCAGTTCTTC. Translated: CALTPEGWPGQFF. The V and J genes are TRBV30 and TRBJ2-1; TRBD2 is a possible D gene (6 bases). Trimming removed 7 bases at V and 12 bases at J, with 22 bases between. The germline V gene has CDR1 GTSNPN and CDR2 SVGIG (reference sequence). The CDR3 spans 13 residues. Using reference TRBV30 and TRBJ2-1 for the parts outside the CDR3, the full variable domain is SQTIHQWPATLVQPVGSPLSLECTVEGTSNPNLYWYRQAAGRGLQLLFYSVGIGQISSEVPQNLSASRPQDRQFILSSKKLLLSDSGFYLCALTPEGWPGQFFGPGTRLTVL.

This chain links TRBV30 with TRBJ1-1; 8 bases match TRBD1. The ends lost 0 bases at V and 1 base at J; junction bases unmatched: 4. The CDR3 runs 15 residues. CDR1 is GTSNPN and CDR2 is SVGIG in the germline V gene (reference sequence). The CDR3 DNA sequence: TGTGCCTGGAGTGTGTGGACAGGGCAGAACACTGAAGCTTTCTTT. Translating it yields CAWSVWTGQNTEAFF.

The chain has TRBV7-9 and TRBJ2-7; D call uncertain. There are 14 residues in the CDR3. Germline CDR1 SEHNR, CDR2 FQNEAQ (reference sequence). V gave up 3 bases and J gave up 4 bases, with 13 bases separating them. This chain's CDR3 is CASSFINLGYEQYF. CDR3 nucleotides: TGTGCCAGCAGCTTTATCAATTTAGGATACGAGCAGTACTTC.